This T cell receptor (beta chain) was retrieved from a study of control samples from healthy donors and cancer patients. Assay used: immunoSEQ multiplex PCR; TCRdb lists only in-frame clones, some missing. The sample has some 67,000 clones, around 87% seen once. There are 15 residues in the CDR3. With V trimmed by 4 bases and J by 2 bases, 4 bases remained unmatched. Germline values: CDR1 LNHDA, CDR2 SQIVND (reference sequence). This TCR was recovered from a woman between 50 and 59 years old with head and neck cancer. The rearrangement joins TRBV19 to TRBJ2-2; TRBD2 aligns across 7 bases. The sequenced sample consisted of PBMCs. Written as DNA, the CDR3 is TGTGCCAGTAGTAGGCTAGCGGCAAACACCGGGGAGCTGTTTTTT. It is translated as CASSRLAANTGELFF. Full variable domain (missing parts from reference TRBV19 and TRBJ2-2): DGGITQSPKYLFRKEGQNVTLSCEQNLNHDAMYWYRQDPGQGLRLIYYSQIVNDFQKGDIAEGYSVSREKKESFPLTVTSAQKNPTAFYLCASSRLAANTGELFFGEGSRLTVL.